Described below is a single T cell receptor beta chain sequence and its context. This sample was included in a study of OX40 agonist ivuxolimab in advanced cancers. Using immunoSEQ multiplex PCR, the repertoire was profiled, and TCRdb retains in-frame clones only, with some absent. The repertoire has roughly 48,000 clones, approximately 90% of them found once; the top ten carry 40% to 50%. This clonotype originated in an adult with an advanced solid tumor such as melanoma, head and neck, liver or kidney cancer. The sequenced sample was CD4+ or CD8+ T cells sorted from blood, obtained in a trial of the OX40 agonist ivuxolimab.

The CDR3 region has the DNA TGTGCCAGCAGCTCGCAGGGGGCGAGTGAAAAACTGTTTTTT. Protein sequence: CASSSQGASEKLFF. This chain links TRBV9 with TRBJ1-4, with 8 bases identical to TRBD1. The germline gives CDR1 SGDLS, CDR2 YYNGEE. After removal of 4 bases from V and 7 bases from J, the junction contained 6 bases not matched to a gene. The CDR3 covers 14 residues.